This T cell receptor beta chain was recorded in a study of cytomegalovirus exposure and HLA in healthy donors. Notes on the study in general: Rarity marked most TCR sequences, yet some public TCRs occurred in many donors.

The CDR3 sequence is 14 residues long. V gave up 0 bases and J gave up 8 bases, with 11 bases separating them. The germline V gene has CDR1 SGDLS and CDR2 YYNGEE. This PCR relied on a set of 60 Vbeta primers and 13 Jbeta primers. Only in-frame clones appear in the TCRdb table, and some are missing; sequencing was by immunoSEQ multiplex PCR. The data show 110,000 or so clones, around 79% seen once. About this clone: Its antigen remains unidentified.

The receptor was isolated from a woman younger than 30 in good health and CMV-seronegative. The sequencing sample was made of PBMCs. The chain carries TRBV9 and TRBJ2-2; TRBD1 is a possible D gene (6 bases). Here the CDR3 DNA reads TGTGCCAGCAGCGTAGAGGGGGTCGGAGGGGAGCTGTTTTTT. It translates to CASSVEGVGGELFF.